This TCR beta chain was recovered during a study of T cells after yellow fever vaccination. Broader study findings: Repertoires obtained by FACS sorting could include abundant clonotypes that entered as contaminants from the bulk population. A small share of clonotypes appeared in both CD4 and CD8 compartments.

Germline V gene lookup returns CDR1 MNHNS and CDR2 SASEGT. J gave up 8 bases and V 3 bases, and 8 bases lay outside the gene matches. This CDR3 comprises 16 residues. This clonotype has only a few counts. Its specificity is unknown. The study made its TCR cDNA through 5'RACE template switching. That step introduced a universal primer site along with UMIs. TCRdb passed the 5' RACE reads through MiXCR, listing each CDR3 protein once. The sample yields under 550,000 distinct CDR3 sequences, 21% seen once. The chain employs TRBV6-1 and TRBJ2-3; 13 nucleotides agree with TRBD2. Sequenced here: PBMCs, sampled roughly 20 days after the first yellow fever vaccination. The receptor's source is a man between 18 and 29 years old who received the YFV17D yellow fever vaccine. CDR3 bases: TGTGCCAGCAGTGACGGGACTAGCGGGACCCCGGGTACGCAGTATTTT. It specifies CASSDGTSGTPGTQYF.